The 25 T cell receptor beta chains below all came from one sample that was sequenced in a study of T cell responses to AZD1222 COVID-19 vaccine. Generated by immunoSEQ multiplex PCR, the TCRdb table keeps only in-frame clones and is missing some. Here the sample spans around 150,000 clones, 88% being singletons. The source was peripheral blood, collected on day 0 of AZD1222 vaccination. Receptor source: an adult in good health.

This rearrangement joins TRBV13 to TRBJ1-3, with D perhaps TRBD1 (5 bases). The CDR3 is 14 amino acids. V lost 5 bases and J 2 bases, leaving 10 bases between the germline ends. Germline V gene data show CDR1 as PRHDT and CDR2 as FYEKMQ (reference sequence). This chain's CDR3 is CASSPRVPGNTIYF. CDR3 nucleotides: TGTGCCAGCAGCCCCAGGGTGCCTGGAAACACCATATATTTT. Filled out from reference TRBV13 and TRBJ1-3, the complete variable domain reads AAGVIQSPRHLIKEKRETATLKCYPIPRHDTVYWYQQGPGQDPQFLISFYEKMQSDKGSIPDRFSAQQFSDYHSELNMSSLELGDSALYFCASSPRVPGNTIYFGEGSWLTVV.

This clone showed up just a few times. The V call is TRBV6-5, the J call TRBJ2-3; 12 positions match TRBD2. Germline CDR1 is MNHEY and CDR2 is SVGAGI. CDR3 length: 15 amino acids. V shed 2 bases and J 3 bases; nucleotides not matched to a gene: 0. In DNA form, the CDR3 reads TGTGCCAGCAGTTACGGACTAGCGGGAACAGATACGCAGTATTTT. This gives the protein CASSYGLAGTDTQYF.

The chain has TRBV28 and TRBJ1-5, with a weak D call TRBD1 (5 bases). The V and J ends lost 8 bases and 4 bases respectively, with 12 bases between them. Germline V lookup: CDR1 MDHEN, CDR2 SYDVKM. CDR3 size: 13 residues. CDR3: CASSTVLNQPQHF. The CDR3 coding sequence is TGTGCCAGCTCGACAGTCCTTAATCAGCCCCAGCATTTT. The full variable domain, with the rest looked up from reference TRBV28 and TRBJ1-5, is DVKVTQSSRYLVKRTGEKVFLECVQDMDHENMFWYRQDPGLGLRLIYFSYDVKMKEKGDIPEGYSVSREKKERFSLILESASTNQTSMYLCASSTVLNQPQHFGDGTRLSIL.

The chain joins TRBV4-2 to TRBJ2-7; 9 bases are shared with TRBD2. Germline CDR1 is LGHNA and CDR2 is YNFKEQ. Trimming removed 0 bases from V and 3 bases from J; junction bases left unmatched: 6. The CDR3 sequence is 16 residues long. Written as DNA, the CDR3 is TGTGCCAGCAGCCAAGATGGAGGCGGGGGGGACTACGAGCAGTACTTC. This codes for CASSQDGGGGDYEQYF.

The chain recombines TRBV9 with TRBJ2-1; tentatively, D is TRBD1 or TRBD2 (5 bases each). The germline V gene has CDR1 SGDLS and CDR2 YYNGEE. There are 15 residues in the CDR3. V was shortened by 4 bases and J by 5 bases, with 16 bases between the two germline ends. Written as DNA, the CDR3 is TGTGCCAGCAGCACATGGGGGAGCGTAAACAATGAGCAGTTCTTC. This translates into CASSTWGSVNNEQFF.

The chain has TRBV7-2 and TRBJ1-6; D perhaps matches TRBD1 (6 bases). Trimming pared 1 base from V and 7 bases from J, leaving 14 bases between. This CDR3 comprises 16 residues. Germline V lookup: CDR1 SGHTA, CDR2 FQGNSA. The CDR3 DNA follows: TGTGCCAGCAGCTTAGAAGCGGGGGCGGGGAATTCACCCCTCCACTTT. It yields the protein CASSLEAGAGNSPLHF.

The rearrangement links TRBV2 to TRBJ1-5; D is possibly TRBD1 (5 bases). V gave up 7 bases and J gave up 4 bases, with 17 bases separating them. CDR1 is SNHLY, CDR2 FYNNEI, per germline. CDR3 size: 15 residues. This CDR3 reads CASTESGAWNQPQHF. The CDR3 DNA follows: TGTGCCAGCACCGAATCTGGGGCTTGGAATCAGCCCCAGCATTTT.

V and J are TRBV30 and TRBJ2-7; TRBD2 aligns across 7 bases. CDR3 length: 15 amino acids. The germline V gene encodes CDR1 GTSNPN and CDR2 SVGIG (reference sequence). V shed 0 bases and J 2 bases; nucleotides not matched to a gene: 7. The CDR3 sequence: CAWSVRGSRTYEQYF. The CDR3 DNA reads TGTGCCTGGAGTGTTCGCGGGAGTAGGACCTACGAGCAGTACTTC.

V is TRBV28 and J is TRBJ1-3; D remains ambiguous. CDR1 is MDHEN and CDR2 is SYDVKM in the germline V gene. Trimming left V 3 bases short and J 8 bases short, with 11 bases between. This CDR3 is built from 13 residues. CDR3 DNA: TGTGCCAGCAGTTTTTCGGTGCTAGACACCATATATTTT. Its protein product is CASSFSVLDTIYF.

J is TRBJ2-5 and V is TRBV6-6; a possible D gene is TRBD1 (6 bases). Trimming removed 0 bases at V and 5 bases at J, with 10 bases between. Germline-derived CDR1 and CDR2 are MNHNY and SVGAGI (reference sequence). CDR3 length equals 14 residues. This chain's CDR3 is CASSYSTGLETQYF. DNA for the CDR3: TGTGCCAGCAGTTACTCGACAGGACTCGAGACCCAGTACTTC.

CDR3 sequence (DNA): TGTGCCAGCAGTGAAAGGACAGGGGTCGGGGAGCTGTTTTTT. Amino acid sequence: CASSERTGVGELFF. The rearrangement links TRBV25-1 to TRBJ2-2; TRBD1 agrees at 9 bases. After removal of 2 bases from V and 7 bases from J, the junction contained 2 bases not matched to a gene. This CDR3 has 14 residues. CDR1 is MGHDK, CDR2 SYGVNS, per germline.

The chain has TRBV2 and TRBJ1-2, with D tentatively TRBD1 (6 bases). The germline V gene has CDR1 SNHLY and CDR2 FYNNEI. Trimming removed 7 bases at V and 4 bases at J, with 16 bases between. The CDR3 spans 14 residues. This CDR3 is CASKGLGGPYGYTF. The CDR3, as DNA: TGTGCCAGCAAGGGGCTGGGGGGGCCCTATGGCTACACCTTC. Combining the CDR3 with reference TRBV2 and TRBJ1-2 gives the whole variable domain EPEVTQTPSHQVTQMGQEVILRCVPISNHLYFYWYRQILGQKVEFLVSFYNNEISEKSEIFDDQFSVERPDGSNFTLKIRSTKLEDSAMYFCASKGLGGPYGYTFGSGTRLTVV.

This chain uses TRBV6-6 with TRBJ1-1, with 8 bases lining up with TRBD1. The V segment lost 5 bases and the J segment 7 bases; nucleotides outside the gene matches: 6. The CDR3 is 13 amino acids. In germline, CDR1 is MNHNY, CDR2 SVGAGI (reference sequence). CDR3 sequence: CASSRSGTGEAFF. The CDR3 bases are TGTGCCAGCAGTCGATCCGGGACAGGTGAAGCTTTCTTT.

This CDR3 reads CASSAQWTASSGNTIYF. CDR3 nucleotide sequence: TGTGCCAGCAGCGCTCAATGGACAGCTAGCTCTGGAAACACCATATATTTT. The rearrangement uses TRBV7-9 and TRBJ1-3; TRBD1 might be the D (6 bases). This CDR3 region has 17 residues. Trimming shortened V by 5 bases and J by 0 bases, and 17 bases separated the two germline ends. CDR1 and CDR2 (germline): SEHNR, FQNEAQ (reference sequence).

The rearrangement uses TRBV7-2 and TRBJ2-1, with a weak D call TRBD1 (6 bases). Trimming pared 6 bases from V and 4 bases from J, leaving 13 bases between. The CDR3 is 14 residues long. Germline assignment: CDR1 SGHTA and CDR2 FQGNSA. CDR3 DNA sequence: TGTGCCAGCAGTTGGGGGCGCGGGTACAATGAGCAGTTCTTC. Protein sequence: CASSWGRGYNEQFF.

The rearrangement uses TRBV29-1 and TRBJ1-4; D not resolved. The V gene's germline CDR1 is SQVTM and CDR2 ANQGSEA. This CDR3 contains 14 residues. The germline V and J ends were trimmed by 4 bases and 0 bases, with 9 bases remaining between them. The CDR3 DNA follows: TGCAGCGTTGGCGCAAAAACAACTAATGAAAAACTGTTTTTT. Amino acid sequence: CSVGAKTTNEKLFF.

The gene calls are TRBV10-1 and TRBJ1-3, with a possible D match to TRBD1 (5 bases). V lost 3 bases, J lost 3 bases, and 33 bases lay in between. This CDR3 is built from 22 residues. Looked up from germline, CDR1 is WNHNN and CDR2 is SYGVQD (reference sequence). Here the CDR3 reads CASSDQGVREGRISRIGNTIYF. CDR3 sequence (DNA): TGCGCCAGCAGTGATCAGGGAGTTCGAGAGGGAAGGATAAGTCGAATTGGAAACACCATATATTTT.

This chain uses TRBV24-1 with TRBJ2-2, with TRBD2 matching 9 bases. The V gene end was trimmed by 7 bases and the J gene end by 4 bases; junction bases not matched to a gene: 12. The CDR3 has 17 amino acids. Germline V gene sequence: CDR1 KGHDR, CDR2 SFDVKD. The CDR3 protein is CATSRFSGLATTGELFF. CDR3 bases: TGTGCCACCAGCCGCTTTTCGGGACTAGCTACCACCGGGGAGCTGTTTTTT.

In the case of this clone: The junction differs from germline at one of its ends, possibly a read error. The CDR3 spells CASTKSGTAAFF. The CDR3 nucleotides read TGTGCCAGCACGAAATCCGGGACTGCAGCTTTCTTT. This chain uses TRBV2 with TRBJ1-1, with a possible D match to TRBD1 (5 bases). The CDR3 has 12 residues. Per germline, CDR1 SNHLY and CDR2 FYNNEI.

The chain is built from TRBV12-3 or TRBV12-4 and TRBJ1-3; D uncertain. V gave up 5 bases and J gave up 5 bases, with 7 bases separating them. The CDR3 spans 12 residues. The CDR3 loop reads CASSLGRNTIYF. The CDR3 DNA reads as TGTGCCAGCAGTCTCGGACGAAACACCATATATTTT.

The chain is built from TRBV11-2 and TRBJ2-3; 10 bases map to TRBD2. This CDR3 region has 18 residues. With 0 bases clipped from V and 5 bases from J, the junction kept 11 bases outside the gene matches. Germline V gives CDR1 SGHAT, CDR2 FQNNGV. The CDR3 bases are TGTGCCAGCAGCTTAGAGGAGGCTAGCGGGAGTAGTGAAGATACGCAGTATTTT. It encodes CASSLEEASGSSEDTQYF.

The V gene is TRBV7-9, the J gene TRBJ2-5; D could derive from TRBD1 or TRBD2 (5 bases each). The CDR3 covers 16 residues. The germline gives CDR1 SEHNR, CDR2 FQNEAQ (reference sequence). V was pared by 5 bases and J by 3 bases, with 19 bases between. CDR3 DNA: TGTGCCAGCAGCGAGCGGAGTCAGGGATATGAAGAGACCCAGTACTTC. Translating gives CASSERSQGYEETQYF.

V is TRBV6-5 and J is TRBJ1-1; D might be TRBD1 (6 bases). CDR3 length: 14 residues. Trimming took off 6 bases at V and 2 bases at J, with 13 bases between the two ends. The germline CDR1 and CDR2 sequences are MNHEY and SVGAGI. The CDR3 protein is CASSRDIFNTEAFF. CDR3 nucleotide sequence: TGTGCCAGCAGCAGGGACATTTTTAACACTGAAGCTTTCTTT.

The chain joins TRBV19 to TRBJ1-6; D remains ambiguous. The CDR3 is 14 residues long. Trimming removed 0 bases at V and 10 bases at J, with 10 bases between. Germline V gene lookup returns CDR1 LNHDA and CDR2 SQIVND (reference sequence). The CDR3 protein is CASSIEGRSSPLHF. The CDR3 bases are TGTGCCAGTAGTATAGAAGGAAGGAGCTCACCCCTCCACTTT.

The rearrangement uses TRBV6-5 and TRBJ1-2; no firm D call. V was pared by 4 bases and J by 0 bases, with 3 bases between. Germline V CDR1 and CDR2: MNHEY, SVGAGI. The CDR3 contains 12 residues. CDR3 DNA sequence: TGTGCCAGCAGTTTAACTAACTATGGCTACACCTTC. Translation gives CASSLTNYGYTF.